The next 30 T cell receptor beta chains were all read from a single sample in a study of cytomegalovirus exposure and HLA in healthy donors (dated by TCRdb to between 2016 and 2019). The method was the immunoSEQ multiplex PCR assay. The table comes from immuneACCESS by way of TCRdb, which keeps in-frame sequences with V and J called. Part of the clones is missing from these tables; in studies checked, under half for an unresolved V gene and the rest for unknown reasons. The sample includes over 150,000 clones, with 65% to 90% observed a single time. The ten largest clonotypes hold 20% to 25% of the sample. The sequencing input was PBMCs. The receptors shown here come from a man aged 18 to 35 in good health and CMV-seropositive.

The J gene is TRBJ1-4, the V gene TRBV27; 10 positions match TRBD1. CDR3 size: 15 residues. The junction had 7 bases not matched to a gene; V was cut back by 5 bases and J by 7 bases. Germline V lookup: CDR1 MNHEY, CDR2 SMNVEV (reference sequence). The CDR3 coding sequence is TGTGCCAGCAGTCCCCTGGGACAGGGGTTTGAAAAACTGTTTTTT. Residues: CASSPLGQGFEKLFF.

V and J are TRBV27 and TRBJ2-7; 8 positions match TRBD1. Germline assignment: CDR1 MNHEY and CDR2 SMNVEV (reference sequence). V lost 6 bases to trimming and J lost 6 bases; unmatched junction nucleotides: 4. The length of the CDR3 is 12 residues. In nucleotides, the CDR3 is TGTGCCAGCAGAACAGGGGGAGGCGAGCAGTACTTC. Amino acids: CASRTGGGEQYF.

The V gene is TRBV6-6, the J gene TRBJ2-3, with TRBD2 matching over 12 bases. Germline V CDR1 and CDR2: MNHNY, SVGAGI (reference sequence). After removal of 7 bases from V and 3 bases from J, the junction contained 5 bases not matched to a gene. The CDR3 runs to 15 residues. CDR3 nucleotides: TGTGCCAGCACCCTAGCGGGGGGGCTGACAGATACGCAGTATTTT. This sequence encodes CASTLAGGLTDTQYF.

The chain is built from TRBV30 and TRBJ2-1; D gene ambiguous. The CDR3 is 12 residues long. Germline V gene lookup returns CDR1 GTSNPN and CDR2 SVGIG (reference sequence). Trimming shortened V by 2 bases and J by 8 bases, and 10 bases separated the two germline ends. As DNA, the CDR3 is TGTGCCTGGAGTCCCACTCGCCATGAGCAGTTCTTC. As protein: CAWSPTRHEQFF.

The V and J genes are TRBV30 and TRBJ2-5; D remains ambiguous. Germline-derived CDR1 and CDR2 are GTSNPN and SVGIG (reference sequence). With 0 bases removed from V and 5 bases from J, the gap between germline ends came to 10 bases. CDR3 length: 13 residues. The CDR3 spells CAWSVGRSETQYF. In nucleotides, the CDR3 is TGTGCCTGGAGTGTGGGCAGATCGGAGACCCAGTACTTC.

J is TRBJ1-1 and V is TRBV6-6, with 7 positions matching TRBD1. J gave up 3 bases and V 6 bases, and 4 bases lay outside the gene matches. CDR3 size: 13 residues. Per the germline V gene, CDR1 is MNHNY and CDR2 is SVGAGI (reference sequence). Here the CDR3 DNA reads TGTGCCAGCAGCCTAGACAGGGACACTGAAGCTTTCTTT. It is translated as CASSLDRDTEAFF.

The CDR3 protein is CASTRDRGGETQYF. The CDR3 DNA is TGTGCCAGCACCAGGGACAGGGGAGGGGAGACCCAGTACTTC. The genes are TRBV6-6 and TRBJ2-5; TRBD1 matches 10 bases. The germline CDR1 and CDR2 sequences are MNHNY and SVGAGI (reference sequence). The CDR3 is 14 residues long. The trim removed 7 bases at V and 5 bases at J, leaving 7 bases unmatched.

The CDR3 DNA reads TGTGCCAGCGAGGCCCTGGCGAGCCCAAGTCAGCCCCAGCATTTT. Its protein product is CASEALASPSQPQHF. V and J are TRBV28 and TRBJ1-5; D is unresolved. The CDR3 extends over 15 amino acids. Germline V gene lookup returns CDR1 MDHEN and CDR2 SYDVKM. Trimming pared 8 bases from V and 6 bases from J, leaving 20 bases between.

The chain carries TRBV6-1 and TRBJ2-3; 10 positions agree with TRBD2. The CDR3 totals 15 residues. Germline loops: CDR1 MNHNS, CDR2 SASEGT. Germline trimming cut 3 bases from V and 6 bases from J; bases unmatched to any gene: 6. This chain's CDR3 is CASSDGGLAYDTQYF. For the CDR3, the DNA is TGTGCCAGCAGTGACGGGGGACTAGCGTACGATACGCAGTATTTT.

V is TRBV6-5 and J is TRBJ2-7; TRBD2 matches 9 bases. Germline V gives CDR1 MNHEY, CDR2 SVGAGI. The junction had 11 bases not matched to a gene; V was cut back by 4 bases and J by 7 bases. CDR3 size: 15 residues. The CDR3 is CASSSRSAGGREQYF. In DNA, the CDR3 is TGTGCCAGCAGTTCCCGGTCGGCGGGGGGGCGGGAGCAGTACTTC.

This clone has a single count. This sequence joins TRBV5-1 and TRBJ2-7; D is ambiguous. CDR3 length: 14 amino acids. The germline gives CDR1 SGHRS, CDR2 YFSETQ. V was shortened by 0 bases and J by 3 bases, with 10 bases between the two germline ends. As DNA, the CDR3 is TGCGCCAGCAGCTTGGCCGGTACTGGCTACGAGCAGTACTTC. Protein sequence: CASSLAGTGYEQYF.

The rearrangement uses TRBV4-1 and TRBJ2-7; TRBD1 matches at 8 bases. The CDR3 covers 18 residues. Germline V gene data show CDR1 as MGHRA and CDR2 as YSYEKL. V was clipped by 3 bases and J by 0 bases; unmatched bases: 13. As DNA, the CDR3 is TGCGCCAGCAGCCACCGACCCGAAAACAGGGGGACCTCCTACGAGCAGTACTTC. Its translation is CASSHRPENRGTSYEQYF.

CDR3 coding DNA: TGTGCCAGCTCACTCAATCCCAAAGAGACCCAGTACTTC. Translating it yields CASSLNPKETQYF. The chain recombines TRBV18 with TRBJ2-5; D ambiguous. CDR3 length equals 13 residues. The germline CDR1 and CDR2 sequences are KGHSH and LQKENI. V lost 4 bases and J lost 3, with 9 bases in between. The whole variable domain, remainder taken from reference TRBV18 and TRBJ2-5, is NAGVMQNPRHLVRRRGQEARLRCSPMKGHSHVYWYRQLPEEGLKFMVYLQKENIIDESGMPKERFSAEFPKEGPSILRIQQVVRGDSAAYFCASSLNPKETQYFGPGTRLLVL.

The J gene is TRBJ2-1, the V gene TRBV5-1; 11 bases fit TRBD2. Germline V gives CDR1 SGHRS, CDR2 YFSETQ. The CDR3 is made up of 15 amino acids. With 0 bases clipped from V and 8 bases from J, the junction kept 4 bases outside the gene matches. CDR3 region: CASSLDISGRDEQFF. CDR3 nucleotides: TGCGCCAGCAGCTTGGATATTAGCGGGAGGGATGAGCAGTTCTTC. The whole variable domain, filled in from reference TRBV5-1 and TRBJ2-1, reads KAGVTQTPRYLIKTRGQQVTLSCSPISGHRSVSWYQQTPGQGLQFLFEYFSETQRNKGNFPGRFSGRQFSNSRSEMNVSTLELGDSALYLCASSLDISGRDEQFFGPGTRLTVL.

The chain couples TRBV15 to TRBJ1-2; 8 bases match TRBD1. Germline assignment: CDR1 LNHNV and CDR2 YYDKDF (reference sequence). The CDR3 length is 14 residues. The V segment lost 5 bases and the J segment 1 base; nucleotides outside the gene matches: 3. CDR3 region: CATSGDRINYGYTF. In DNA, the CDR3 is TGTGCCACCAGCGGGGACAGGATTAACTATGGCTACACCTTC.

This clone has a handful of counts. The genes are TRBV29-1 and TRBJ2-2; possible D gene TRBD2, 5 bases. Per germline, CDR1 SQVTM and CDR2 ANQGSEA. CDR3 size: 14 residues. Deletions cut 4 bases from V and 1 base from J, with 10 bases between. The CDR3 spells CSVAGSGNTGELFF. The CDR3 region has the DNA TGCAGCGTTGCGGGGTCAGGGAACACCGGGGAGCTGTTTTTT.

CDR3 sequence (DNA): TGTGCCAGCACACCGACAGGGCGCGGAAACACCATATATTTT. It encodes CASTPTGRGNTIYF. V and J are TRBV13 and TRBJ1-3; 7 bases are a match to TRBD1. The CDR3 is 14 residues long. CDR1 is PRHDT, CDR2 FYEKMQ, per germline (reference sequence). V dropped 7 bases and J dropped 4; count of bases not matched to a gene: 7.

The chain employs TRBV4-1 and TRBJ2-2; TRBD2 matches 10 bases. CDR1 is MGHRA, CDR2 YSYEKL, per germline. This CDR3 region has 16 residues. Trimming removed 4 bases from V and 7 bases from J; junction bases left unmatched: 9. The CDR3 DNA reads TGCGCCAGCAGCCCCAGCGGGAGGGCCGGGAACGGGGAGCTGTTTTTT. This gives the protein CASSPSGRAGNGELFF.

The chain combines TRBV5-1 with TRBJ2-1; the match to TRBD1 covers 7 bases. Per germline, CDR1 SGHRS and CDR2 YFSETQ. The CDR3 consists of 16 residues. Trimming removed 6 bases from V and 5 bases from J; junction bases left unmatched: 14. The CDR3 is CASTHSTGAGHNEQFF. The CDR3 DNA sequence: TGCGCCAGCACCCACTCAACAGGGGCCGGCCACAATGAGCAGTTCTTC.

The chain joins TRBV27 to TRBJ1-2; no clear D. V dropped 3 bases and J dropped 2 bases, with 13 bases sitting between them. The germline V gene encodes CDR1 MNHEY and CDR2 SMNVEV (reference sequence). The CDR3 length is 15 residues. CDR3 region: CASSLTRGINYGYTF. In DNA, the CDR3 is TGTGCCAGCAGTTTGACACGAGGGATAAACTATGGCTACACCTTC.

V usage is TRBV29-1 and J usage is TRBJ2-2, with D perhaps TRBD1 (6 bases). The CDR3 loop spans 15 amino acids. Trimming removed 6 bases at V and 1 base at J, with 15 bases between. Per germline, CDR1 SQVTM and CDR2 ANQGSEA. CDR3 sequence: CSVQDSNRNTGELFF. CDR3 in DNA: TGCAGCGTCCAGGACAGCAACAGGAACACCGGGGAGCTGTTTTTT.

DNA for the CDR3: TGTGCCACCAGCAGGCACATGATGAACACTGAAGCTTTCTTT. Its translation: CATSRHMMNTEAFF. The rearrangement uses TRBV15 and TRBJ1-1; D is undetermined. The CDR3 has 14 residues. Per the germline V gene, CDR1 is LNHNV and CDR2 is YYDKDF (reference sequence). Trimming cost V 3 bases and J 0 bases, with 8 bases left between them.

The chain joins TRBV6-1 to TRBJ1-2; TRBD1 might be the D (6 bases). The ends were cut back, 7 bases at V and 2 bases at J, with 14 bases in the middle. CDR1 is MNHNS, CDR2 SASEGT, per germline. The CDR3 loop spans 14 amino acids. The chain's CDR3 is CASTPSGGNYGYTF. The CDR3 DNA reads TGTGCCAGCACCCCGTCGGGGGGCAACTATGGCTACACCTTC.

CDR3 protein: CASSVAGTGSGELFF. The DNA of the CDR3 is TGTGCCAGCAGTGTCGCCGGGACAGGGTCCGGGGAGCTGTTTTTT. The chain recombines TRBV25-1 with TRBJ2-2, with 9 bases identical to TRBD1. Germline CDR1 MGHDK, CDR2 SYGVNS. This CDR3 has 15 amino acids. V lost 4 bases, J lost 6 bases, and 6 bases stayed unmatched.

The chain employs TRBV5-4 and TRBJ2-3, with 7 bases identical to TRBD1. V gave up 3 bases and J gave up 1 base; unmatched junction bases: 5. Germline CDR1 SGHNT, CDR2 YYREEE (reference sequence). The CDR3 is 15 residues long. The DNA of the CDR3 is TGTGCCAGCAGCTCGCCAGGGGGACGCACAGATACGCAGTATTTT. Translating gives CASSSPGGRTDTQYF.

The CDR3 DNA reads TGTGCCAGCAGTTACTCGCGTCGTCTAGCGGGTGGCGAGCAGTACTTC. Translating gives CASSYSRRLAGGEQYF. The rearrangement links TRBV6-5 to TRBJ2-7; 8 bases agree with TRBD2. Per the germline V gene, CDR1 is MNHEY and CDR2 is SVGAGI. V was pared by 0 bases and J by 6 bases, with 10 bases of the junction left unmatched. CDR3 size: 16 residues.

The V call is TRBV4-1, the J call TRBJ1-2; the match to TRBD1 covers 8 bases. Germline-derived CDR1 and CDR2 are MGHRA and YSYEKL. Trimming removed 4 bases from V and 3 bases from J; junction bases left unmatched: 4. The CDR3 covers 14 residues. Written as DNA, the CDR3 is TGCGCCAGCAGCCCGACAGGGGTAGACTATGGCTACACCTTC. Amino acid sequence: CASSPTGVDYGYTF.

V and J are TRBV9 and TRBJ2-4; TRBD1 matches at 11 bases. V lost 4 bases and J lost 6; bases outside the gene matches: 6. The CDR3 contains 15 residues. Germline assignment: CDR1 SGDLS and CDR2 YYNGEE. The CDR3 nucleotides are TGTGCCAGCAGCAAGGATGGACAGGGGGCAAACATTCAGTACTTC. Encoded protein: CASSKDGQGANIQYF.

The V gene is TRBV29-1, the J gene TRBJ2-3; 11 nucleotides agree with TRBD2. The CDR3 runs 12 residues. Germline V gene data show CDR1 as SQVTM and CDR2 as ANQGSEA. V lost 6 bases, J lost 5 bases, and 1 base stayed unmatched. CDR3 bases: TGCAGCGTGGGGACTAGCGGAGATACGCAGTATTTT. Protein sequence: CSVGTSGDTQYF.

The rearrangement uses TRBV7-6 and TRBJ1-3, with 11 bases identical to TRBD1. V lost 5 bases, J lost 3 bases, and 3 bases stayed unmatched. The CDR3 loop spans 15 amino acids. Germline V CDR1 and CDR2: SGHVS, FNYEAQ. CDR3 loop: CASSPGQGGGNTIYF. Here the CDR3 DNA reads TGTGCCAGCAGCCCGGGACAGGGGGGTGGAAACACCATATATTTT.